This T cell receptor (beta chain) was profiled in a study of CD8+ T cells in alopecia areata. TCR sequencing used cDNA made by reverse transcription of extracted RNA. TCRdb's copy holds only in-frame clones and misses some; the assay was immunoSEQ multiplex PCR. The data hold 110,000 to 150,000 clones, with less than 70% observed a single time. Treatment noted: oral pan-JAK inhibitor, 5-10 mg twice daily. This clone was recorded a few times. This CDR3 comprises 13 residues. With 4 bases removed from V and 0 bases from J, the gap between germline ends came to 10 bases. Per the germline V gene, CDR1 is SQVTM and CDR2 is ANQGSEA.

This chain links TRBV29-1 with TRBJ2-7, with a tentative D call TRBD2 (5 bases). The sample here was CD8+ T cells sorted from blood, taken at week 4, from a patient treated with tofacitinib. The clonotype comes from a human donor with alopecia areata. The DNA of the CDR3 is TGCAGCGTTGTCGGCGGGCTCTCCTACGAGCAGTACTTC. Translation gives CSVVGGLSYEQYF.